A single sample is the source of the 12 T cell receptor beta chains below, sequenced in a study of PD-1 blockade in classical Hodgkin lymphoma (TCRdb year 2020). The time point label of this sample denotes: cycle 1 day 1 (C1D1), immediately before nivolumab initiation. All trial patients had relapsed after autologous stem cell transplantation, with cohorts A, B and C differing in prior brentuximab vedotin exposure. Library preparation used the immunoSEQ multiplex PCR assay. TCRdb stores this immuneACCESS table with in-frame sequences only. Part of the clones is absent; in the studies checked, under half of the shortfall reflects unresolved V genes, and no reason is known for the rest. The sample table lists 20,000 to 25,000 clones, roughly two thirds of them with a count of one. The ten largest clones capture approximately 5.8% of the sample. Sequences were derived from peripheral blood mononuclear cells (PBMCs), sampled at baseline. The receptors were sampled from a human donor with classical Hodgkin lymphoma.

The chain carries TRBV7-2 and TRBJ2-1, with 10 bases identical to TRBD1. Germline V lookup: CDR1 SGHTA, CDR2 FQGNSA. The CDR3 covers 16 residues. V was pared by 5 bases and J by 5 bases, with 9 bases of the junction left unmatched. CDR3 coding DNA: TGTGCCAGCAGCGCCCATGGACAGGGGGTAAACAATGAGCAGTTCTTC. It codes for CASSAHGQGVNNEQFF.

The J gene is TRBJ2-4, the V gene TRBV19; 11 nucleotides align to TRBD2. V lost 3 bases and J lost 8; bases outside the gene matches: 6. Germline CDR1 is LNHDA and CDR2 is SQIVND (reference sequence). The CDR3 length is 15 residues. The CDR3 nucleotides read TGTGCCAGTAGTATGACTAGCGGGGAATTGGACATTCAGTACTTC. Translating gives CASSMTSGELDIQYF.

The chain links TRBV7-8 to TRBJ2-3; D might be TRBD2 (6 bases). Germline loops: CDR1 SGHVS, CDR2 FQNEAQ. V gave up 1 base and J gave up 0 bases, with 17 bases separating them. The CDR3 sequence is 18 residues long. This chain's CDR3 is CASSLVGRPSPSTDTQYF. CDR3 nucleotides: TGTGCCAGCAGCTTAGTGGGGAGGCCCAGCCCTAGCACAGATACGCAGTATTTT.

The chain is built from TRBV7-2 and TRBJ2-7; tentative D call: TRBD2 (6 bases). Trimming stripped 4 bases from V and 4 bases from J, with 17 bases between. The CDR3 extends over 15 amino acids. CDR1 is SGHTA and CDR2 is FQGNSA in the germline V gene. In nucleotides, the CDR3 is TGTGCCAGCAGCTACGTGGGAGGAAAAAGTTACGAGCAGTACTTC. It encodes CASSYVGGKSYEQYF. Filled out from reference TRBV7-2 and TRBJ2-7, the complete variable domain reads GAGVSQSPSNKVTEKGKDVELRCDPISGHTALYWYRQSLGQGLEFLIYFQGNSAPDKSGLPSDRFSAERTGGSVSTLTIQRTQQEDSAVYLCASSYVGGKSYEQYFGPGTRLTVT.

This chain links TRBV7-6 with TRBJ2-3, with D perhaps matching TRBD1 or TRBD2 (6 bases each). V lost 5 bases and J 2 bases, leaving 20 bases between the germline ends. The germline V gene has CDR1 SGHVS and CDR2 FNYEAQ. This CDR3 spans 17 amino acids. This chain's CDR3 is CASSQGGLSTNTDTQYF. In nucleotides, the CDR3 is TGTGCCAGCAGCCAAGGGGGGCTTAGTACCAACACAGATACGCAGTATTTT.

The DNA for the CDR3 is TGTGCCAGCACCGCCGCAACTAGGGTGGCGCAGCCCCAGCATTTT. Protein product: CASTAATRVAQPQHF. The chain employs TRBV2 and TRBJ1-5; D gene uncertain. Trimming took off 7 bases at V and 7 bases at J, with 20 bases between the two ends. CDR1 and CDR2 (germline): SNHLY, FYNNEI. This CDR3 spans 15 amino acids.

The CDR3 DNA reads TGCGCCAGCAGCTTGGATGCAGGACGATCCTACGAGCAGTACTTC. Its translation: CASSLDAGRSYEQYF. The chain carries TRBV5-1 and TRBJ2-7; D uncertain. V gave up 0 bases and J gave up 1 base, with 11 bases separating them. Per the germline V gene, CDR1 is SGHRS and CDR2 is YFSETQ. The CDR3 length is 15 residues. The complete variable domain, with remaining parts taken from reference TRBV5-1 and TRBJ2-7, reads KAGVTQTPRYLIKTRGQQVTLSCSPISGHRSVSWYQQTPGQGLQFLFEYFSETQRNKGNFPGRFSGRQFSNSRSEMNVSTLELGDSALYLCASSLDAGRSYEQYFGPGTRLTVT.

In this sample, this clone is medium-sized. The chain is built from TRBV6-1 and TRBJ1-5; D not resolved. Germline V CDR1 and CDR2: MNHNS, SASEGT. CDR3 size: 14 residues. Trimming stripped 5 bases from V and 0 bases from J, with 8 bases between. CDR3 sequence reads: CASSHTYSNQPQHF. The CDR3 DNA follows: TGTGCCAGCAGTCATACCTATAGCAATCAGCCCCAGCATTTT.

J is TRBJ2-3 and V is TRBV5-6; D is perhaps TRBD1 (5 bases). V lost 5 bases and J 0 bases, leaving 16 bases between the germline ends. This CDR3 is built from 16 residues. Looked up from germline, CDR1 is SGHDT and CDR2 is YYEEEE. In DNA form, the CDR3 reads TGTGCCAGCAGAGACAGATTCCGTCTTAGCACAGATACGCAGTATTTT. Translating gives CASRDRFRLSTDTQYF. The variable domain in full, with the rest retrieved from reference TRBV5-6 and TRBJ2-3, is DAGVTQSPTHLIKTRGQQVTLRCSPKSGHDTVSWYQQALGQGPQFIFQYYEEEERQRGNFPDRFSGHQFPNYSSELNVNALLLGDSALYLCASRDRFRLSTDTQYFGPGTRLTVL.

The chain has TRBV18 and TRBJ1-1; 9 positions match TRBD1. J gave up 11 bases and V 4 bases, and 8 bases lay outside the gene matches. The V gene's germline CDR1 is KGHSH and CDR2 LQKENI. The length of the CDR3 is 13 residues. The CDR3 sequence is CASSQWTGDLAFF. In DNA form, the CDR3 reads TGTGCCAGCTCACAATGGACAGGGGATTTGGCTTTCTTT.

Here the CDR3 DNA reads TGTGCCAGCAGTGACTCGATGGGGGGAGGGCTTAGCTCCTACGAGCAGTACTTC. Its protein product is CASSDSMGGGLSSYEQYF. The genes are TRBV6-4 and TRBJ2-7, with 7 bases fitting TRBD2. Trimming removed 0 bases from V and 0 bases from J; junction bases left unmatched: 11. Germline CDR1 MRHNA, CDR2 SNTAGT. This CDR3 has 18 residues.

The CDR3 reads CASSPGGAQYF. The CDR3 bases are TGTGCCAGCAGCCCCGGGGGAGCCCAGTACTTC. The chain employs TRBV9 and TRBJ2-5, with D possibly matching TRBD2 (6 bases). The germline V gene has CDR1 SGDLS and CDR2 YYNGEE. Trimming removed 4 bases from V and 9 bases from J, with 10 bases in between. The CDR3 loop spans 11 amino acids.